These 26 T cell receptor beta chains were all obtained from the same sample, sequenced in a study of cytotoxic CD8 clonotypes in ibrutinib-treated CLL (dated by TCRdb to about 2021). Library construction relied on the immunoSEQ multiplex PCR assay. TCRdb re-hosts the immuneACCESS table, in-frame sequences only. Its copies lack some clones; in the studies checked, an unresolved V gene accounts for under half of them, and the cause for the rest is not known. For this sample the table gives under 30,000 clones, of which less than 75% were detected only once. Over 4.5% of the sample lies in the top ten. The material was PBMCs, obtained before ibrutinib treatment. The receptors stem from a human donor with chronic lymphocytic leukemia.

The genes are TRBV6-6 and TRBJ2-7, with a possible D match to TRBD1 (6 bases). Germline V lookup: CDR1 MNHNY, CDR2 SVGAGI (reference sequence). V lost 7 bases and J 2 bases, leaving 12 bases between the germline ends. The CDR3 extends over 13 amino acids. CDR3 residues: CASKLDSPYEQYF. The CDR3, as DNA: TGTGCCAGCAAGTTGGACAGCCCCTACGAGCAGTACTTC.

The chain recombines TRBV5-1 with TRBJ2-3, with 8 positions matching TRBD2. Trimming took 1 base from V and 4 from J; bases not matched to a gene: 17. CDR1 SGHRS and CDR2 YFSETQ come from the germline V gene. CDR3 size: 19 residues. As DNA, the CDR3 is TGCGCCAGCAGCTTGAACCCCCGGGTAGCGGGATTGCTATCAGATACGCAGTATTTT. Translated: CASSLNPRVAGLLSDTQYF.

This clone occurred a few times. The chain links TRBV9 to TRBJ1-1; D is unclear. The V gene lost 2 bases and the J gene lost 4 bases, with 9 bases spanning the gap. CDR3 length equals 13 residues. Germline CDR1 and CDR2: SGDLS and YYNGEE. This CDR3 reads CASSVMVGTEAFF. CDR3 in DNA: TGTGCCAGCAGCGTGATGGTCGGCACTGAAGCTTTCTTT. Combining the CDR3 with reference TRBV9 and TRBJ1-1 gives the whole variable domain DSGVTQTPKHLITATGQRVTLRCSPRSGDLSVYWYQQSLDQGLQFLIQYYNGEERAKGNILERFSAQQFPDLHSELNLSSLELGDSALYFCASSVMVGTEAFFGQGTRLTVV.

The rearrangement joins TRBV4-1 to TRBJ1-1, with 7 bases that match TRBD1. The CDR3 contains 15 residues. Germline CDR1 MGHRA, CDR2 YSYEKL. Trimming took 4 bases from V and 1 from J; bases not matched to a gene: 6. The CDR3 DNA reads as TGCGCCAGCAGCCCCCCGGGACAGAAGAACACTGAAGCTTTCTTT. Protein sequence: CASSPPGQKNTEAFF.

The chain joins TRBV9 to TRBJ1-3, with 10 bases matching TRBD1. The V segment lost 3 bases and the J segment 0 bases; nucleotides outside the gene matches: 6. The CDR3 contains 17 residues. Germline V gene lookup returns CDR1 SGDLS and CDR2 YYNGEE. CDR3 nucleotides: TGTGCCAGCAGCGCCCGGGGACAGGGGATCTCTGGAAACACCATATATTTT. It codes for CASSARGQGISGNTIYF.

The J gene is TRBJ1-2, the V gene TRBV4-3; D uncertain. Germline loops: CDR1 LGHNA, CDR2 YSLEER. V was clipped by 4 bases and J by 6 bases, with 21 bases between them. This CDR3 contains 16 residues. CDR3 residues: CASSPSGMGDIDGYTF. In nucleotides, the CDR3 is TGCGCCAGCAGCCCATCGGGAATGGGTGACATCGATGGCTACACCTTC.

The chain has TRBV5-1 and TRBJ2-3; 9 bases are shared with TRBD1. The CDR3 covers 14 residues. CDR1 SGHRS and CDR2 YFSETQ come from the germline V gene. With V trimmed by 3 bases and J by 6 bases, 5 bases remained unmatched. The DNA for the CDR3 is TGCGCCAGCAGCTCAGGACAGGGGTGGGATACGCAGTATTTT. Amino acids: CASSSGQGWDTQYF.

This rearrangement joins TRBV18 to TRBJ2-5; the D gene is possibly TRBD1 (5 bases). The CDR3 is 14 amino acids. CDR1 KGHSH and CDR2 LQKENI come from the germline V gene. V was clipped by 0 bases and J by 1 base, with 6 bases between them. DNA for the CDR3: TGTGCCAGCTCACCACCAGGGGTCCAAGAGACCCAGTACTTC. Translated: CASSPPGVQETQYF.

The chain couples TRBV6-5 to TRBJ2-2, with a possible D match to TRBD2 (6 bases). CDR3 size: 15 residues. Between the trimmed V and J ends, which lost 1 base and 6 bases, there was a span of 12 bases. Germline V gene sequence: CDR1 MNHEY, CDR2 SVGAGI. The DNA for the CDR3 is TGTGCCAGCAGTTACTTAGGAAGCGGGTCCGGGGAGCTGTTTTTT. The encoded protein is CASSYLGSGSGELFF.

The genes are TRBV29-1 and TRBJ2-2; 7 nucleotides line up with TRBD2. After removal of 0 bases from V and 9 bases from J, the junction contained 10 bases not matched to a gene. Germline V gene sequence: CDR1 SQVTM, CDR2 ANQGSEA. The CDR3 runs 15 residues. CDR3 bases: TGCAGCGTTGAAGATCCGGGGGGAAAGTCCCGGGAGCTGTTTTTT. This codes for CSVEDPGGKSRELFF.

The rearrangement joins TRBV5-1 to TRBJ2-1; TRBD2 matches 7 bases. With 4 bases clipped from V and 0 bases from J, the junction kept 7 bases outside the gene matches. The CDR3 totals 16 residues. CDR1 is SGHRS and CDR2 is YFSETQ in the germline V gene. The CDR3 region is CASSPGGLPSYNEQFF. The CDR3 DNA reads TGCGCCAGCAGCCCGGGGGGACTCCCCTCCTACAATGAGCAGTTCTTC.

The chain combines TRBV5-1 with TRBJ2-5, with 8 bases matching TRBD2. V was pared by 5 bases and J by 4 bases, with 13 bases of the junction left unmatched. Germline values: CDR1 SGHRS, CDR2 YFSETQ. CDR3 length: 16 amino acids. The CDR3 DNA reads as TGCGCCAGCAGGCCCGCGGACCAGCGGGGGTTAGAGACCCAGTACTTC. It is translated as CASRPADQRGLETQYF.

The DNA of the CDR3 is TGCGCCAGCAGCCAAGCCAATACCAGGGGCTATGGCTACACCTTC. Its protein is CASSQANTRGYGYTF. The V gene is TRBV4-1, the J gene TRBJ1-2; a possible D gene is TRBD1 (6 bases). Between the trimmed V and J ends, which lost 1 base and 4 bases, there was a span of 13 bases. Germline CDR1 is MGHRA and CDR2 is YSYEKL. This CDR3 region has 15 residues.

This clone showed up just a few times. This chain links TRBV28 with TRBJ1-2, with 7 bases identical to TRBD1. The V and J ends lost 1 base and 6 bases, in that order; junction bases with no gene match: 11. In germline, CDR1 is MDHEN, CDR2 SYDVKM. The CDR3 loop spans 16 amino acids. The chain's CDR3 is CASSLYGSGGGDGYTF. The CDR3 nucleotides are TGTGCCAGCAGTTTATATGGGTCAGGAGGGGGCGATGGCTACACCTTC.

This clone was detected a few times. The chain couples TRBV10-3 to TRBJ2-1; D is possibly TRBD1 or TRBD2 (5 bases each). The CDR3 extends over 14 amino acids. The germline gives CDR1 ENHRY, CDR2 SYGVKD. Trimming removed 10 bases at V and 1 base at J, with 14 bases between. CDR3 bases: TGTGCCAGCGATCGGGGACGGTCCTACAATGAGCAGTTCTTC. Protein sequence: CASDRGRSYNEQFF.

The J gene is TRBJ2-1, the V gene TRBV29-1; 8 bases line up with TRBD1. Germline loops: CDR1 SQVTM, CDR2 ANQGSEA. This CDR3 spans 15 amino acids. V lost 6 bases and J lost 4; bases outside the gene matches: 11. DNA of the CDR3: TGCAGCGTCGACAGGGGCTTGTCGGGTTACAATGAGCAGTTCTTC. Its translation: CSVDRGLSGYNEQFF.

The CDR3 nucleotides are TGTGCCAGCAGCAGAGGGGACGGGTTCTATGGCTACACCTTC. Its protein product is CASSRGDGFYGYTF. The chain employs TRBV11-2 and TRBJ1-2; tentatively, D is TRBD1 (5 bases). Germline CDR1 SGHAT, CDR2 FQNNGV. CDR3 length: 14 amino acids. V shed 5 bases and J shed 4 bases, with 14 bases lying between them.

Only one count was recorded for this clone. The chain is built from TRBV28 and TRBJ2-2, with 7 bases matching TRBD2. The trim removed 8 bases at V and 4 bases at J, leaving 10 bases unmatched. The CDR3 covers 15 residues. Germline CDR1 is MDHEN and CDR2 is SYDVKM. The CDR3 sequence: CASRTGLTFTGELFF. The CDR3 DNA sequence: TGTGCCAGCCGAACGGGACTAACTTTCACCGGGGAGCTGTTTTTT.

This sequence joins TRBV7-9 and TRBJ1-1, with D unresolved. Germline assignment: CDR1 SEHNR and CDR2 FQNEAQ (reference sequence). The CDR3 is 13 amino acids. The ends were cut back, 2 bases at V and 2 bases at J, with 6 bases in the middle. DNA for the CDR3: TGTGCCAGCAGCTTACAAGCAAACACTGAAGCTTTCTTT. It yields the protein CASSLQANTEAFF.

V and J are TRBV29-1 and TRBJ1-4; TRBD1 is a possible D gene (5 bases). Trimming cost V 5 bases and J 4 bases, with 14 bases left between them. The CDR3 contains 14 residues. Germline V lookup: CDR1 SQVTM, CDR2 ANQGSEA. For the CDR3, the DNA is TGCAGCGTTTTCTGGACGGGACGTAATGAAAAACTGTTTTTT. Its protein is CSVFWTGRNEKLFF.

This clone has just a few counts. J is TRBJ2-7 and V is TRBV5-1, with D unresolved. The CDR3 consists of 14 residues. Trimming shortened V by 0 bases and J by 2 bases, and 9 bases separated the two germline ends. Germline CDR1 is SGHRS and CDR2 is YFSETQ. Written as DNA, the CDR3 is TGCGCCAGCAGCTTGGAGGGCGGACCCTACGAGCAGTACTTC. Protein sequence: CASSLEGGPYEQYF.

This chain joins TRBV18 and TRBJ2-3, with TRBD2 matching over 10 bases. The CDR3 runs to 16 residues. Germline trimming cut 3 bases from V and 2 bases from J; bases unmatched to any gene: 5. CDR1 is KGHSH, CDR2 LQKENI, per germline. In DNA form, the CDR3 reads TGTGCCAGCTCACCGTCACTAGCGGGAACCACAGATACGCAGTATTTT. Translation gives CASSPSLAGTTDTQYF.

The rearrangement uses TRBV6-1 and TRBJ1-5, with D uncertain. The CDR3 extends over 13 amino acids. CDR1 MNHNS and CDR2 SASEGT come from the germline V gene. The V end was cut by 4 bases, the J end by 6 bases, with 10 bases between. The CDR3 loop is CASSGAHGQPQHF. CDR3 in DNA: TGTGCCAGCAGTGGAGCACACGGTCAGCCCCAGCATTTT.

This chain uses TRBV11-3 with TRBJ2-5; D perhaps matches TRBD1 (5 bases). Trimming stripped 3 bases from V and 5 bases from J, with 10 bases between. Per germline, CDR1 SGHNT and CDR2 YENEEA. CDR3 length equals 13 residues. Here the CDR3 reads CASSFREGETQYF. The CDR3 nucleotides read TGTGCCAGCAGCTTCAGGGAAGGCGAGACCCAGTACTTC. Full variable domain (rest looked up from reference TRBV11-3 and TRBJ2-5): EAGVVQSPRYKIIEKKQPVAFWCNPISGHNTLYWYLQNLGQGPELLIRYENEEAVDDSQLPKDRFSAERLKGVDSTLKIQPAELGDSAVYLCASSFREGETQYFGPGTRLLVL.

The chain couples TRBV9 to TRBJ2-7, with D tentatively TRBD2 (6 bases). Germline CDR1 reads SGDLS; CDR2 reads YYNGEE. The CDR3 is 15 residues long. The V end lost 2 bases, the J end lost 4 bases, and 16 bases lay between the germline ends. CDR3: CASSVSGARNYEQYF. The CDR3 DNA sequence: TGTGCCAGCAGCGTTAGCGGCGCAAGAAATTACGAGCAGTACTTC. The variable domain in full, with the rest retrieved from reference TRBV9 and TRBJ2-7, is DSGVTQTPKHLITATGQRVTLRCSPRSGDLSVYWYQQSLDQGLQFLIQYYNGEERAKGNILERFSAQQFPDLHSELNLSSLELGDSALYFCASSVSGARNYEQYFGPGTRLTVT.

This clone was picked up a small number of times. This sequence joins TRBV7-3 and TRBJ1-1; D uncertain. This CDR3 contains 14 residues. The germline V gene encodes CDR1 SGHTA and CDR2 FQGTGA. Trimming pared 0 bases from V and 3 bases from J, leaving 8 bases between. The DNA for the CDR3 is TGTGCCAGCAGCTTAACGCGTGTAGACACTGAAGCTTTCTTT. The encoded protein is CASSLTRVDTEAFF.